This T cell receptor (beta chain) was found in a study of cytomegalovirus exposure and HLA in healthy donors (dated by TCRdb to about 2017). Some background on the complete study: According to an earlier analysis of around 600 of the donors, some 170 million T cells yielded some 110 million unique TCR beta sequences and less than 300 Gb of sequence data. An early release that covered about 600 HLA-typed donors contained 250 to 350 gigabases of sequencing data and about 93 million unique TCR sequences. Among the approximately 420 genotyped donors, roughly 80% belonged to the genetic ancestry cluster associated with self-reported Caucasian donors. The study aimed to test whether cataloging public T cell receptors could reveal signatures of past pathogen exposure. The T cell repertoires of 670 or so subjects were profiled by immunosequencing and related to cytomegalovirus serostatus. In addition to the first cohort of about 650 subjects, a separate validation cohort of some 120 different subjects was used. High-throughput TCR immunosequencing, statistical association of individual TCRs with disease status, and machine learning were combined to predict cytomegalovirus infection status. In a later analysis, previously published TCR beta repertoires from roughly 710 donors were re-analyzed and high-resolution HLA genotyping was added so that TCR occurrence patterns could be studied. The later analysis used no new phenotypic data to find candidate immune exposures, relying instead on TCR beta sequences and their occurrence across donors. In an earlier analysis of 500 to 650 of the donors, high-throughput TCR beta sequencing was used to judge whether each TCR beta V gene segment behaved as functional or pseudogenic. Alongside the repertoire data, information on donor age, sex, ethnicity and CMV serostatus was compiled. Genome-wide SNP genotypes for about 60% of the roughly 700 donors were used in a later genetic analysis, which treated that subset as a discovery cohort. All discovery cohort repertoires had been generated on a single sequencing platform. Both class I and class II loci were covered by HLA typing, at four-digit resolution. The number of typed donors differed by locus: about 620-640 for A, B, C, DRB1 and DQB1; about 520 for DQA1; over 600 for DPA1; and roughly 490 for DPB1. Four to six DR-DQ haplotypes were handled as single units for association and clustering, since linkage in the cohort was strong. Among several hundred genotyped donors of the cohort, an average of about 220,000 unique TCR beta nucleotide sequences was sequenced per donor, of which about 19% were non-productive. The paper's findings and limits, for the study overall: A later analysis associated 15,000 or so TCR beta sequences with specific HLA alleles at a false discovery rate of 0.05. Correlated functional status among segregating V segments might reflect linkage disequilibrium, but an unknown experimental factor could not be ruled out. A later genetic analysis reported fewer N-insertions in productive TCRs among donors in an Asian-associated ancestry cluster than the roughly 700-donor mean. When HLA alleles, especially DR and DQ, strongly co-occurred, TCR associations were difficult to assign to individual alleles. Immune exposure information for the cohort was limited to CMV serostatus. In a later genetic analysis, a missense DCLRE1C variant was associated with V-gene and J-gene trimming of TCR beta chains, and the association was replicated in an independent cohort. A later analysis found that HLA-associated TCR beta chains were more clonally expanded and had lower generation probabilities than equally common non-associated chains. A group of highly shared sequence variants was considered likely to be a technical artifact of the sequencing pipeline. According to the authors, the approach could potentially be generalized to other disease states and immunological phenotypes. Some IMGT-functional V segments, including TRBV6-2 and TRBV6-3, could not be distinguished by the 87-base-pair reads and were therefore excluded. Because counts were too low, seventeen rarely observed V segments, including chromosome 9 orphons, were excluded from the earlier analysis of some 590 of the donors. Several of the top co-occurrence clusters appeared to be linked to parvovirus B19, influenza, CMV and Epstein-Barr virus, according to a later analysis. In a later analysis, most CMV-associated TCR beta chains were found to appear HLA-restricted, with HLA associations seemingly driven largely by CMV exposure. In an earlier analysis of about 600 of the donors, most TCR beta V segments appeared in productive rearrangements about 87% or about 30% of the time, broadly matching IMGT annotations. According to a later analysis, TCR association rates differed among HLA loci, with DRB1 alleles showing the most associated TCRs and HLA-C alleles showing the fewest. Only TCR beta chains were sequenced in this cohort, and the absence of alpha or paired-chain data limited detectable features. A further reported finding was that TCR beta sequences accurately predicted the HLA-A and HLA-B alleles for most subjects in the first cohort. Most TCR sequences were observed very rarely across donors, whereas some public TCRs were present in many individuals. Sequencing depth was assumed to be roughly uniform across donors in the presence/absence analyses, though that assumption may not hold. In vitro tests confirmed that a few of the cytomegalovirus-associated TCR beta chains recognize cytomegalovirus antigens. HLA typing was unavailable for some donors at each locus, so association tests used only the typed subset. The study listed approximately 160 TCR beta chains as associated with cytomegalovirus. The classifier was reported to diagnose cytomegalovirus status with high specificity and sensitivity in both the original cohort and the validation cohort.

In total, 500 to 700 healthy bone marrow donors made up the cohort. All cohort members were sampled while nominally healthy, although unrecorded immune exposures were likely present. The donor was CMV seropositive and belonged to the group of over 250 seropositive cohort members. A peripheral blood sample was collected from each donor, and TCR beta sequencing was performed on peripheral blood mononuclear cells. Genomic DNA extraction from the blood cell samples was performed with the Qiagen DNeasy Blood Extraction Kit. Note on this clone: The specificity of this receptor is unknown. Base quality data are lacking; no much larger clone is found one base away.

Preparation of the library involved the immunoSEQ multiplex PCR assay. The multiplex PCR relied on a mix of 60 forward primers for TCR Vbeta segments and 13 reverse primers for TCR Jbeta segments. The CDR3 region of rearranged TCR beta genes was amplified from genomic DNA with a multiplex PCR assay. The amplified TCR beta libraries were sequenced on the Illumina HiSeq System as 87-base-pair reads. On the authors' methods: In a later analysis, some 80 million unique TCR beta chains were counted across the roughly 670 repertoires, and about 10 million of these chains were shared by at least two donors. Raw reads were error-corrected and collapsed into unique sequences by a nearest-neighbor algorithm in which closely related sequences were merged to remove PCR and sequencing errors. V, D and J gene segments were assigned by aligning CDR3 sequences to IMGT reference sequences. For a sequence to be retained, a match of at least six nucleotides was required to both a V gene segment and a J gene segment. Rearrangements were called productive when the CDR3 lacked stop codons and stayed in frame with V and J; all others were non-productive. CDR3 was defined according to IMGT convention as the region running from the second conserved V-encoded cysteine to the conserved J-encoded phenylalanine. Sequences without an unambiguous match to a single V gene segment were excluded from the earlier analysis of about 600 of the donors. An earlier analysis of almost 600 of the donors classified V segments as functional when productive rearrangements were above 56.7% and as segregating when the standard deviation between donors was above 5%. A statistical classification framework was developed to diagnose cytomegalovirus status using the catalog of TCR beta chain sequences. In a later analysis, V and J genes were assigned by comparing TCR nucleotide sequences against IMGT/GENE-DB human TR gene sequences. A later analysis assigned CDR3 sequences and most-parsimonious VDJ recombination scenarios with the TCRdist pipeline. In a later analysis, each TCR beta chain was defined by its CDR3 amino acid sequence together with its V-gene family, and reads lacking a unique V-gene family were excluded. A later analysis removed 550 to 650 highly shared, low-generation-probability nucleotide sequences to deal with suspected cross-contamination and a sequencing artifact. A later analysis calculated a clonal expansion index for each public chain from normalized within-repertoire ranks of inferred template counts. In a later analysis, generation probabilities were computed using a VDJ recombination model fitted to out-of-frame rearrangements, and the results were checked against IGoR. In a later analysis, TCR-TCR, TCR-HLA and TCR-CMV co-occurrence was scored with hypergeometric tests, and a repertoire-size bias correction was applied to TCR pairs. To estimate false discovery rates, a later analysis permuted the HLA or CMV assignments 20 times. A later analysis grouped co-occurring TCRs with DBSCAN, adding TCRdist sequence similarity when clustering within HLA-allele-positive subsets. For co-occurrence clustering, repertoires with fewer than 30,000 or more than 120,000 public chains were excluded, along with five repertoires with anomalous nucleotide sharing. Drawn from immuneACCESS, this table holds only the in-frame rearrangements with V and J called that TCRdb kept. Clones are partly lost; checked studies trace under half to an unresolved V gene and leave the rest unexplained. The V and J calls and clone size were taken over from that table, and D and trimming were inferred from the DNA. This sample lists 150,000 or so clones; roughly 77% were detected once. Roughly 4.5% of the sample lies in the top ten.

The CDR3 has 15 amino acids, counting the end cysteine and phenylalanine. Solely the CDR3 DNA is kept, with 45 bases framed from the first base. Via the germline V gene, CDR1 is MDHEN and CDR2 SYDVKM. V is cut back by 5 bases and J by 0 bases, with 6 bases in the junction unmatched. In this chain, TRBV28 is recombined with TRBJ1-1; TRBD1 aligns with 7 central bases. Sequenced: PBMCs. The clonotype was recovered from a young man in good health and CMV-seropositive. The CDR3 amino acid sequence is: CASSAPGQLNTEAFF. The nucleotide sequence is TGTGCCAGCAGTGCACCGGGACAGCTGAACACTGAAGCTTTCTTT.